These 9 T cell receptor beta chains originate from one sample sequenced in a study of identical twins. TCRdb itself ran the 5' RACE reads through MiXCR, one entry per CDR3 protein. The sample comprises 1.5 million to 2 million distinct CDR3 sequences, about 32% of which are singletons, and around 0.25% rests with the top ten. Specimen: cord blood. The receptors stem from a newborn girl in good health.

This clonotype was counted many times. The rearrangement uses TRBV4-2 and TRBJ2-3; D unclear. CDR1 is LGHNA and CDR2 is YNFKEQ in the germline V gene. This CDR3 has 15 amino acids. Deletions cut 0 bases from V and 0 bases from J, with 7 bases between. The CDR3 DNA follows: TGTGCCAGCAGCCAAGATTACGGGAGCACAGATACGCAGTATTTT. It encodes CASSQDYGSTDTQYF.

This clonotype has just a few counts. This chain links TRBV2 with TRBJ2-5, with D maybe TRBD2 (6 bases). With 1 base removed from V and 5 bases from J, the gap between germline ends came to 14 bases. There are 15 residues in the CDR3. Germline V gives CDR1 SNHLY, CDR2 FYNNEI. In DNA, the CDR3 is TGTGCCAGCAGTGAAGGGCGGGGATTTTTGGAGACCCAGTACTTC. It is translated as CASSEGRGFLETQYF. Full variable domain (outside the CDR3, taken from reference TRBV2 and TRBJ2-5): EPEVTQTPSHQVTQMGQEVILRCVPISNHLYFYWYRQILGQKVEFLVSFYNNEISEKSEIFDDQFSVERPDGSNFTLKIRSTKLEDSAMYFCASSEGRGFLETQYFGPGTRLLVL.

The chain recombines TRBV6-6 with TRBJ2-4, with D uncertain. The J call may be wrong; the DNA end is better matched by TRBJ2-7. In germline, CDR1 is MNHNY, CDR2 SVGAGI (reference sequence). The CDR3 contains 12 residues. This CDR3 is CASSYWRAEQYF. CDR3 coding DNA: TGTGCCAGCAGTTATTGGCGTGCCGAGCAGTACTTC.

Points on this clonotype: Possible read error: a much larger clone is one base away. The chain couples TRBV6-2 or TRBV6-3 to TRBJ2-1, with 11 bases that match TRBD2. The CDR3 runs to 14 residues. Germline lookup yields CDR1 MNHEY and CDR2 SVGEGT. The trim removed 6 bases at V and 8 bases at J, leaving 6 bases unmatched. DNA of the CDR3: TGTGCCAGCAGCTCACTAGCGGGAGACGATGAGCAGTTCTTC. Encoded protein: CASSSLAGDDEQFF.

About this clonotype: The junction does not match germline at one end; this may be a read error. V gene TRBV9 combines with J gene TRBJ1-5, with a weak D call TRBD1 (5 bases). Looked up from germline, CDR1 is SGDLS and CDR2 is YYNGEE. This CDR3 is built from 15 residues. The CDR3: CAGSVGAGGNQPQHF. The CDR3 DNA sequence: TGTGCCGGCAGCGTAGGAGCTGGGGGGAATCAGCCCCAGCATTTT.

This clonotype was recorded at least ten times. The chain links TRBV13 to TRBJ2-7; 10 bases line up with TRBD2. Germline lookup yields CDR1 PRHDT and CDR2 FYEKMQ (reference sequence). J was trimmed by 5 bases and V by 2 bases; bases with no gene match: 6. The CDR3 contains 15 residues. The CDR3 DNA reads TGTGCCAGCAGCTTACCTAGCGGGGGATTACACGAGCAGTACTTC. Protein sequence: CASSLPSGGLHEQYF. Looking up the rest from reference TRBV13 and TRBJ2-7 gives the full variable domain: AAGVIQSPRHLIKEKRETATLKCYPIPRHDTVYWYQQGPGQDPQFLISFYEKMQSDKGSIPDRFSAQQFSDYHSELNMSSLELGDSALYFCASSLPSGGLHEQYFGPGTRLTVT.

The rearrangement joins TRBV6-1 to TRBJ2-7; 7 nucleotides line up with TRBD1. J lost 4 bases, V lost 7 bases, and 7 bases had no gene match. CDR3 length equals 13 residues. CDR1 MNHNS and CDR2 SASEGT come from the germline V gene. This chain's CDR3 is CASIRDRAYEQYF. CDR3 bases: TGTGCCAGCATAAGGGACAGAGCTTACGAGCAGTACTTC.

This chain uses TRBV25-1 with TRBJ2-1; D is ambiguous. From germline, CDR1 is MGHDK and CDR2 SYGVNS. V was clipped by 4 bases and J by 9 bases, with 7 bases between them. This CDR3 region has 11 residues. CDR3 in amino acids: CASSGASEQFF. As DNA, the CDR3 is TGTGCCAGCAGTGGGGCAAGTGAGCAGTTCTTC. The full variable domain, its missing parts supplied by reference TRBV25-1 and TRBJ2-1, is EADIYQTPRYLVIGTGKKITLECSQTMGHDKMYWYQQDPGMELHLIHYSYGVNSTEKGDLSSESTVSRIRTEHFPLTLESARPSHTSQYLCASSGASEQFFGPGTRLTVL.

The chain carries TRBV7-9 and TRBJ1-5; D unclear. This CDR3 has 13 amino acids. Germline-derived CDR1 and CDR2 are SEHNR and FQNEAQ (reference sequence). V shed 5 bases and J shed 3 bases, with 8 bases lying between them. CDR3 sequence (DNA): TGTGCCAGCAGCCCTCGACACAATCAGCCCCAGCATTTT. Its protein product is CASSPRHNQPQHF.